This T cell receptor (beta chain) was retrieved from a study of blood T cells in healthy people across ages (dated by TCRdb to 2014 to 2015). General notes on the study: In model experiments, roughly one uniquely barcoded TCR beta cDNA molecule per two T cells was captured by template switching. Age-related changes in TCR beta repertoire diversity were measured in the study by deep sequencing normalized with unique cDNA molecular identifiers. Donors were grouped into four age groups: young (average roughly 17 years), middle-aged (about 40), aged (62) and long-lived (around 82). To avoid experimental bias, donors of different ages were distributed randomly across sequencing lanes. The study analyzed two additional independent replicas of 1 million unique cDNA reads from the same blood draw for two donors, one aged 18 to 30 and one aged 80 or older. Paper-wide results and their limitations: As age increased, observed TCR beta diversity per million T cells dropped in a roughly linear way, and a significant reduction was already evident by age 40. Compared with the aged group, more naive CD4+ T cells, fewer expanded clones and increased TCR diversity were shown by the long-lived group, suggesting age selection. The percentage of naive T cells measured by flow cytometry correlated strongly with observed TCR beta diversity. Donor CMV infection status was unknown, potentially confounding age-related changes in expanded clonotypes. Estimates of total diversity based on one million sequenced T cells were considered lower bounds and underestimates. Because profiling used bulk unsorted PBMCs, naive and antigen-experienced compartments could not be compared conclusively.

At the junction V is shortened by 7 bases and J by 1 base; bases outside the gene matches: 7. Per the germline V gene, MNHNS is the CDR1 and SASEGT is the CDR2. The CDR3 runs 15 residues from the cysteine to the phenylalanine. Just the 45-base CDR3 DNA is kept, in frame starting at base 1. A remark on this clonotype: Its antigen specificity is not known. Base qualities are not recorded, but no much larger clone differs from it by a single base.

Systemically healthy Caucasian individuals from Russia, over 30 in total and aged roughly 6 to 100 years, were included as donors. Ten milliliters of peripheral blood were drawn from each donor into EDTA-treated Vacutainer tubes. Ficoll-Paque density-gradient centrifugation was used to isolate PBMCs, with at least 6 million obtained per sample. Trizol reagent was used to extract total RNA from the PBMCs, yielding at least 5.5 micrograms per sample. Naive CD45RAhigh/CD27high T cell percentages were measured by flow cytometry on a PBMC aliquot from every donor. Library construction relied on 5' RACE. The sequencing machine was an Illumina HiSeq 2500. The second PCR ran for about 6 to 12 cycles and used a J-beta primer mix along with a sample-barcoded 5' primer. A unique molecular identifier was introduced onto each TCR beta cDNA molecule by a template-switch 5' adaptor carrying 12 random nucleotides. Each sample yielded at least 3 million CDR3-containing paired-end reads. First-strand cDNA synthesis was performed from all RNA using the Mint cDNA synthesis kit, with priming by a TRBC-specific oligonucleotide. After uracil-DNA glycosylase treatment, a first 18-cycle PCR used universal primers M1SS and BC2_uni_R on all cDNA. Processing in the source paper ran as follows. Each sample was normalized by randomly selecting 1 million high-quality reads, each carrying a distinct molecular identifier. Instead of being binned into consensus sequences, reads that shared molecular identifiers were thrown out. CDR3 identification, clonotype clustering and error correction used MiTCR with a Q25 quality threshold and the strictest error-elimination algorithm. A nonparametric unseen species model with Euler transformation was used to estimate a lower bound on total TCR beta diversity. TCRdb trimmed public reads at Q25 via fastp, called clones via MiXCR and kept in-frame beta chains. Here each entry gathers all rows of one CDR3 protein and keeps the most common genes and DNA. Clone size and V and J calls follow TCRdb, not the original study. For this sample there are about a million distinct CDR3 sequences; about 48% appear just once. The leading ten clones occupy roughly 13% of the sample.

The TCR sequence derives from a man aged 25-45 years in good health. The sequenced sample was blood. The sequence is built from TRBV6-1 and TRBJ2-3; 8 bases in the junction line up with TRBD2. The CDR3 protein: CASNRGGLGTDTQYF. DNA sequence: TGTGCCAGCAACCGGGGGGGACTGGGCACAGATACGCAGTATTTT.